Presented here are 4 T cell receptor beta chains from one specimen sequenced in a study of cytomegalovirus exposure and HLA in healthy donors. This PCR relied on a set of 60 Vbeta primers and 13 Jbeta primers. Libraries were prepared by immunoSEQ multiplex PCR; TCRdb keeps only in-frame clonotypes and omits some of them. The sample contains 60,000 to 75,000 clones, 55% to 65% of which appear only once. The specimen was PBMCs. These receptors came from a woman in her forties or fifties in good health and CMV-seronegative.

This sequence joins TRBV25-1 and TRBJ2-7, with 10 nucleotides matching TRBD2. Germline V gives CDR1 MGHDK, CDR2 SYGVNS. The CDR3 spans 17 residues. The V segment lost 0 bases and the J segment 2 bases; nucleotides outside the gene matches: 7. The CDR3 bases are TGTGCCAGCAGTGAATATCTACCTAGCGGGAGACCCTACGAGCAGTACTTC. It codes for CASSEYLPSGRPYEQYF.

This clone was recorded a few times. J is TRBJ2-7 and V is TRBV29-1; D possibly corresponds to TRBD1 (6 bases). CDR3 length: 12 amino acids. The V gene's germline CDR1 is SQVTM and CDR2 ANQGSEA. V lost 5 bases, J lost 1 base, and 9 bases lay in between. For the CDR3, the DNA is TGCAGCGTTAACACAGGGTCCTACGAGCAGTACTTC. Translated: CSVNTGSYEQYF.

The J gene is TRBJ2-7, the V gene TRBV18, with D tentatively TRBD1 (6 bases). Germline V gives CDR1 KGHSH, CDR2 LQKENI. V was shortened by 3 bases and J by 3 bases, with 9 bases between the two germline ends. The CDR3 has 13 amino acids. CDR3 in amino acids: CASSPGRGYEQYF. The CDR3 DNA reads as TGTGCCAGCTCACCGGGCAGGGGCTACGAGCAGTACTTC.

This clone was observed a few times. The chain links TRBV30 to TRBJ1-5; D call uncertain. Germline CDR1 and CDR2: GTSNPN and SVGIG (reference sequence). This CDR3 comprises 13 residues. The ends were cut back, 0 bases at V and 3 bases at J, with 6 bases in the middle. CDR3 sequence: CAWSVQHNQPQHF. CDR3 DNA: TGTGCCTGGAGTGTACAGCACAATCAGCCCCAGCATTTT. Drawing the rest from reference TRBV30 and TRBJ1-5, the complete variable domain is SQTIHQWPATLVQPVGSPLSLECTVEGTSNPNLYWYRQAAGRGLQLLFYSVGIGQISSEVPQNLSASRPQDRQFILSSKKLLLSDSGFYLCAWSVQHNQPQHFGDGTRLSIL.